This T cell receptor beta chain is drawn from a study of early stage breast cancer tumors. Across the study: Of around 15 invasive breast tumors, more than nine were hormone receptor-positive, HER2-negative.

Using immunoSEQ multiplex PCR, the repertoire was profiled, and TCRdb retains in-frame clones only, with some absent. Here the sample spans around 20,000 clones, over 70% being singletons. In its sample, this clone was seen once. What it binds is not known. General observations from the study: In about 90% of the 16 patients, blood comparison separated tumor from normal breast.

Germline loops: CDR1 MDHEN, CDR2 SYDVKM. The CDR3 is made up of 12 amino acids. V shed 3 bases and J shed 8 bases, with 8 bases lying between them. Input material: blood. V and J are TRBV28 and TRBJ2-1; D perhaps matches TRBD2 (5 bases). The origin of this receptor is a person aged 70 to 85 with breast cancer. The CDR3 loop is CASSFLRDEQFF. DNA of the CDR3: TGTGCCAGCAGTTTTCTGCGGGATGAGCAGTTCTTC.